These 2 T cell receptor beta chains originate from one sample sequenced in a study of blood T cell repertoires in COVID-19. Using immunoSEQ multiplex PCR, the repertoire was profiled, and TCRdb retains in-frame clones only, with some absent. Found here are about 230,000 clones, approximately 91% of them singletons; the top ten hold approximately 2.6%. Specimen: peripheral blood. These TCRs come from a woman in her fifties or sixties with acute or convalescent COVID-19.

The chain couples TRBV7-2 to TRBJ2-3; D is possibly TRBD2 (5 bases). The CDR3 extends over 15 amino acids. The ends were cut back, 2 bases at V and 4 bases at J, with 13 bases in the middle. Per germline, CDR1 SGHTA and CDR2 FQGNSA. The CDR3 loop is CASSLNGKPPDTQYF. The CDR3 DNA reads as TGTGCCAGCAGCTTAAACGGGAAGCCCCCAGATACGCAGTATTTT. The entire variable domain, with the rest obtained from reference TRBV7-2 and TRBJ2-3, is as follows: GAGVSQSPSNKVTEKGKDVELRCDPISGHTALYWYRQSLGQGLEFLIYFQGNSAPDKSGLPSDRFSAERTGGSVSTLTIQRTQQEDSAVYLCASSLNGKPPDTQYFGPGTRLTVL.

V usage is TRBV10-1 and J usage is TRBJ2-3; TRBD2 aligns across 7 bases. V lost 2 bases and J lost 0; bases outside the gene matches: 5. The length of the CDR3 is 16 residues. CDR1 and CDR2 (germline): WNHNN, SYGVQD (reference sequence). The CDR3 region is CASSEGQRGSTDTQYF. The CDR3 DNA reads as TGCGCCAGCAGTGAGGGCCAGCGGGGAAGCACAGATACGCAGTATTTT.